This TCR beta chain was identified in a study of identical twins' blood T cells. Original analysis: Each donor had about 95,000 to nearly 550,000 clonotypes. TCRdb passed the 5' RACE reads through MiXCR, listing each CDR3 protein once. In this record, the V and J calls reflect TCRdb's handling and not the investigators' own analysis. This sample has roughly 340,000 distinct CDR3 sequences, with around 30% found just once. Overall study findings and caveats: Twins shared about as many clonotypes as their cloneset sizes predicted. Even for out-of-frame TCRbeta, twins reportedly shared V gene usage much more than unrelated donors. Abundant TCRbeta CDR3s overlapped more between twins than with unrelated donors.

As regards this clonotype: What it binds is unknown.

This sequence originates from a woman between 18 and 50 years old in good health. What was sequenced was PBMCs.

CDR3 region: CASSLGGMGQPQHF. DNA for the CDR3: TGTGCCAGCAGTTTAGGAGGCATGGGACAGCCCCAGCATTTT. The rearrangement uses TRBV12-3 or TRBV12-4 and TRBJ1-5; no clear D gene. This CDR3 is built from 14 residues. The germline V and J ends were trimmed by 1 base and 7 bases, with 11 bases remaining between them.